Here is one T cell receptor (beta chain) with its context. This specimen comes from a study of monozygotic twins with inflammatory bowel disease. There are 18 residues in the CDR3. The V gene's germline CDR1 is MDHEN and CDR2 SYDVKM. TCRdb re-analyzed the 5' RACE reads; it lists each CDR3 protein once, without DNA. The sample table sets out about 350,000 distinct CDR3 sequences. The TCR comes from a human donor with ulcerative colitis or Crohn's disease, or a healthy co-twin of an affected twin (not recorded which). This chain links TRBV28 with TRBJ2-4; TCRdb designates TRBD1, a call that cannot be tested without DNA. The sequenced sample consisted of blood. This CDR3 is CASSYPWAGKGAKNMQYF.